This T cell receptor (beta chain) was captured in a study of blood T cell repertoires in COVID-19 (dated by TCRdb to 2019 to 2021). Background for the entire study: Samples covering the acute and convalescent phases of COVID-19 were provided by collaborators in the United States, Italy and Spain. The material from the prospective study consisted of cDNA or gDNA derived from T cells, B-cell-depleted T cells, or PBMCs. Deeply sampled blood TCRbeta repertoires from subjects exposed to, actively infected with, or recovered from COVID-19 were included in the dataset. The repertoires were released in a freely available public database meant as a resource for research on the immune response to SARS-CoV-2. Samples were obtained from the ongoing ImmuneRACE study (first 160 participants) and from over 1,000 subjects provided by 6 global collaborators. Sample metadata almost always included a de-identified subject ID, COVID-19 status, age in years and sex. Where available, HLA class I and class II types were taken from metadata supplied by the sample provider and were not determined by assay-based typing.

CDR1 is given as MDHEN and CDR2 as SYDVKM, both from the germline V gene. The CDR3 runs 16 residues from the cysteine to the phenylalanine. The only DNA kept is the CDR3, 48 bases in frame from the first base. General findings and caveats noted by the study authors: The amount of clinical and demographic metadata varied by source and participant and was provided uncurated.

On this clone itself: It lacks a known antigen. At one end, the junction sequence differs from germline, possibly due to a read error.

Collaborating institutions collected whole blood in K2EDTA tubes following their own protocols. For TCRbeta analysis, collaborator samples were shipped as frozen whole blood, as isolated PBMCs, or as DNA extracted from either sample type. TCRbeta CDR3 regions were amplified from genomic DNA by means of the immunoSEQ Assay, a bias-controlled multiplex PCR. The authors' analysis ran thus. The number of nucleated cells in each sample was estimated from the amplification of reference gene primers within the assay. To quantify the absolute abundance of each unique TCRbeta CDR3 rearrangement, sequence reads were collapsed and filtered. For each sample, productive Simpson clonality was calculated as the square root of Simpson's diversity index across productive rearrangements. This is the immuneACCESS table as TCRdb keeps it, with only in-frame sequences that have V and J called. A part of the clones is gone; compared with another copy, unresolved V genes explain less than half, and the rest is unexplained. The V and J calls and clone size come from that table; D and trimming were worked out from the DNA. The sample data list tens of thousands of clones, and about 92% of these were observed just once. Roughly 1.3% of the sample is in the top ten clones.

The receptor was isolated from a man aged 60 to 69 with acute or convalescent COVID-19. The sequenced sample was peripheral blood. The V and J genes are TRBV28 and TRBJ1-4, with the D gene uncertain. The CDR3 region: CASGLVQPSDEEKLFF. Here is the DNA: TGTGCCAGCGGTTTAGTACAGCCTAGCGATGAGGAAAAACTGTTTTTT.